This TCR beta chain was sequenced during a study of identical twins. The authors used template switching to add a universal primer site and gave cDNA unique molecular identifiers. MiXCR, applied by TCRdb to the 5' RACE reads, yields one record per CDR3 protein. The data show 470,000 or so distinct CDR3 sequences, with around 24% seen just once and about 2.7% held by the top ten. Germline assignment: CDR1 MDHEN and CDR2 SYDVKM. The CDR3 has 16 amino acids. J lost 5 bases, V lost 8 bases, and 11 bases had no gene match. A further study also used this sample, focusing on T cells expressing NK-cell markers. According to that study: Sorting was restricted to alpha-beta TCR T cells by an anti-gamma-delta TCR antibody in several experiments. Roughly 6 donors showed dominant NKG2C+ clonotypes comprising about 1.0-7.5% of their CD8+ T cells. The CD3+CD56-NKG2C+ fraction of a few donors was likewise dominated by these clonotypes.

The receptor was isolated from a woman between 18 and 29 years old in good health. This chain links TRBV28 with TRBJ2-7, with TRBD2 identical over 14 bases. The specimen was CD4+ T cells sorted from blood. CDR3 sequence reads: CASQRGTSGRTNEQYF. CDR3 coding DNA: TGTGCCAGCCAGCGGGGGACTAGCGGGAGAACGAACGAGCAGTACTTC.